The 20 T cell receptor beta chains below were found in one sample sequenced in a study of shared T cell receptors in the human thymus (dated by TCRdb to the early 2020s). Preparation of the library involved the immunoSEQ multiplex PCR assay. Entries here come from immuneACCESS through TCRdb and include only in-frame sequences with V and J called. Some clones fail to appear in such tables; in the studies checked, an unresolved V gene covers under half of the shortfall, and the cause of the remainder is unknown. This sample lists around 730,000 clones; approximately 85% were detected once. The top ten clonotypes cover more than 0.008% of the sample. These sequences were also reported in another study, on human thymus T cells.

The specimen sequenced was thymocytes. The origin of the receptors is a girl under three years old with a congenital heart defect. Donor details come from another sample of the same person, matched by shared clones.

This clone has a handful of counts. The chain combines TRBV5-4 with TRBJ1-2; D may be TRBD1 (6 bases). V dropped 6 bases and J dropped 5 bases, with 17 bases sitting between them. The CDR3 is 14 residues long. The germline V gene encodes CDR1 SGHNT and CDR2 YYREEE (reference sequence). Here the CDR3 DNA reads TGTGCCAGCACCCGGGGGGGGGCTGTATATGGCTACACCTTC. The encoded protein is CASTRGGAVYGYTF. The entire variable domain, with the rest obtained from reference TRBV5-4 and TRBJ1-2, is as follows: ETGVTQSPTHLIKTRGQQVTLRCSSQSGHNTVSWYQQALGQGPQFIFQYYREEENGRGNFPPRFSGLQFPNYSSELNVNALELDDSALYLCASTRGGAVYGYTFGSGTRLTVV.

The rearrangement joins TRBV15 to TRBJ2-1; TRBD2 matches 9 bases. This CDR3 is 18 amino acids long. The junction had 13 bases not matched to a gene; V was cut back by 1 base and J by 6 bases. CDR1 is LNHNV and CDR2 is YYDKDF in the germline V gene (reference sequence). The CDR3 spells CATSRGRGGQGRFNEQFF. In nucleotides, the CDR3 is TGTGCCACCAGCAGAGGGCGGGGGGGGCAGGGAAGATTCAATGAGCAGTTCTTC.

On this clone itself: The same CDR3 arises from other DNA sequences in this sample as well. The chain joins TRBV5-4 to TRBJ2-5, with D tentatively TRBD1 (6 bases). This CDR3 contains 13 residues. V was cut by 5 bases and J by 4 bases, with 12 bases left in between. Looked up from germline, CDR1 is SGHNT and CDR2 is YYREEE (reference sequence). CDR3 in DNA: TGTGCCAGCAGTCACAGGGTTGGAGAGACCCAGTACTTC. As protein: CASSHRVGETQYF. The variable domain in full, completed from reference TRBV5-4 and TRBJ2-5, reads ETGVTQSPTHLIKTRGQQVTLRCSSQSGHNTVSWYQQALGQGPQFIFQYYREEENGRGNFPPRFSGLQFPNYSSELNVNALELDDSALYLCASSHRVGETQYFGPGTRLLVL.

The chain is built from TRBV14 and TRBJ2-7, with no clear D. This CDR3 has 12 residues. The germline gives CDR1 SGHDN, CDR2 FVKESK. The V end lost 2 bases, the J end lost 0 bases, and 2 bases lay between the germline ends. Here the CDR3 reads CASSQYSYEQYF. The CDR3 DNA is TGTGCCAGCAGCCAATACTCCTACGAGCAGTACTTC.

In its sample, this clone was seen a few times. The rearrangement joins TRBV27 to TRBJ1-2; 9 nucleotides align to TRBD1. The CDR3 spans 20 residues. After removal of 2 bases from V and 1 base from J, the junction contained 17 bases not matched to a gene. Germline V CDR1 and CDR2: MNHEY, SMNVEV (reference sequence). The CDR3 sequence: CASSLRGGLSRDRDNYGYTF. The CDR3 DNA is TGTGCCAGCAGTTTACGCGGAGGCTTGAGTCGGGACAGGGATAACTATGGCTACACCTTC.

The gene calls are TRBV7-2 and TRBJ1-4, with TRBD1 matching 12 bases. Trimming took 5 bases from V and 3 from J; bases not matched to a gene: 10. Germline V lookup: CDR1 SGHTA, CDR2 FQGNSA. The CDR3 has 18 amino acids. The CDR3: CASSPRGDRGRANEKLFF. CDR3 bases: TGTGCCAGCAGCCCTCGAGGGGACAGGGGGCGTGCTAATGAAAAACTGTTTTTT.

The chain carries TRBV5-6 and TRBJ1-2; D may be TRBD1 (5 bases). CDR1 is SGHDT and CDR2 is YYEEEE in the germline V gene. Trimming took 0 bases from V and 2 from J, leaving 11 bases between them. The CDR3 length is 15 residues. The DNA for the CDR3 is TGTGCCAGCAGCTTGGTAGGCAGGGAAAACTATGGCTACACCTTC. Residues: CASSLVGRENYGYTF.

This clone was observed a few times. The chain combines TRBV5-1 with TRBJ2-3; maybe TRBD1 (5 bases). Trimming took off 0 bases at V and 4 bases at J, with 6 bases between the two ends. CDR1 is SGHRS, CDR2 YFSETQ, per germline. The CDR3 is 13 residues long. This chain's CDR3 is CASSLGGPDTQYF. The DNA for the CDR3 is TGCGCCAGCAGCTTGGGGGGCCCAGATACGCAGTATTTT.

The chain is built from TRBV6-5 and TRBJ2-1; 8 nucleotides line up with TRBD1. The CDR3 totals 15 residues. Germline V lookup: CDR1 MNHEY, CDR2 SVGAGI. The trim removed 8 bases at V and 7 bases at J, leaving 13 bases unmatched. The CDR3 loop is CASANNPGGGNEQFF. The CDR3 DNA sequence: TGTGCCAGCGCAAATAACCCAGGGGGCGGGAATGAGCAGTTCTTC.

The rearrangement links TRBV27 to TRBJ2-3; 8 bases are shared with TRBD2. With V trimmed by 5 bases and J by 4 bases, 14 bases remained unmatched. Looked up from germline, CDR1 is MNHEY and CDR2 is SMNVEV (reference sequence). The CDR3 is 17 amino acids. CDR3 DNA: TGTGCCAGCAGTACACTAACTCCGGGACTAGACCCAGATACGCAGTATTTT. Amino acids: CASSTLTPGLDPDTQYF.

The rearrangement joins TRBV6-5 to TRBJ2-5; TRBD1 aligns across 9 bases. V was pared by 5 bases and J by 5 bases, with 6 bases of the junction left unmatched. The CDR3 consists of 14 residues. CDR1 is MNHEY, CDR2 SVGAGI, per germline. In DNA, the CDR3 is TGTGCCAGCAGTAGGGACAGGGCGAGCGAGACCCAGTACTTC. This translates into CASSRDRASETQYF.

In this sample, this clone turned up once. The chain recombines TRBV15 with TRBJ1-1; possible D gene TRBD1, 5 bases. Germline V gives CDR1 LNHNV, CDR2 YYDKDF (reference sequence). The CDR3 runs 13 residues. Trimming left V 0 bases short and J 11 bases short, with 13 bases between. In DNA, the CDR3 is TGTGCCACCAGCAGAGACAGGGTTGGGGGGGCTTTCTTT. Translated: CATSRDRVGGAFF.

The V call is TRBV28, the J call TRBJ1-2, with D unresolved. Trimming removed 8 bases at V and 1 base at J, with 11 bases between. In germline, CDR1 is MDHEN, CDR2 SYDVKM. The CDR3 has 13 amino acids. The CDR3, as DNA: TGTGCCAGCGTACGAGGCTTTAACTATGGCTACACCTTC. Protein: CASVRGFNYGYTF.

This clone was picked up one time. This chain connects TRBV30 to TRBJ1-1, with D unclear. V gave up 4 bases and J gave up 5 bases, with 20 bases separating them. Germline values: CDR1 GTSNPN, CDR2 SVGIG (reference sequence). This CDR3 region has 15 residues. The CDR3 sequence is CAWKVLQPQRTEAFF. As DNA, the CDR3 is TGTGCCTGGAAAGTGTTGCAGCCCCAGCGGACTGAAGCTTTCTTT.

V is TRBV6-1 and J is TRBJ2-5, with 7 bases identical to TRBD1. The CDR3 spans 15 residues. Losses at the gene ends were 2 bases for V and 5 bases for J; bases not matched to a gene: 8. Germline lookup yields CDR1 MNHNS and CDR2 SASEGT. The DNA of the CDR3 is TGTGCCAGCAGTGAACTTCGCAGGGGGTGGGAGACCCAGTACTTC. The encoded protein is CASSELRRGWETQYF.

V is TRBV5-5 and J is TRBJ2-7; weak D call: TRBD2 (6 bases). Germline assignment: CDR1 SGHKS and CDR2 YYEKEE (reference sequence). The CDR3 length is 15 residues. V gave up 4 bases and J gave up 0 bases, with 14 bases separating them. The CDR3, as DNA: TGTGCCAGCAGCGGTACGAGGGAGGACTCCTACGAGCAGTACTTC. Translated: CASSGTREDSYEQYF.

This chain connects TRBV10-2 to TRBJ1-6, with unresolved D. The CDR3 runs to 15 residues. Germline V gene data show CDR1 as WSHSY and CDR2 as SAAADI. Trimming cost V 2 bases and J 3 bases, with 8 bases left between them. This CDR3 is CASSELLHYNSPLHF. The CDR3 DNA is TGCGCCAGCAGTGAGCTACTTCACTATAATTCACCCCTCCACTTT.

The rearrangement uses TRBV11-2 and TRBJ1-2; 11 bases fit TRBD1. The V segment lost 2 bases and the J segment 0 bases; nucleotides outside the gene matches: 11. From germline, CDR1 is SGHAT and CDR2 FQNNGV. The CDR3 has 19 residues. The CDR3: CASSLLRGTGGPANYGYTF. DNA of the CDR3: TGTGCCAGCAGCTTACTAAGAGGGACAGGGGGACCAGCTAACTATGGCTACACCTTC.

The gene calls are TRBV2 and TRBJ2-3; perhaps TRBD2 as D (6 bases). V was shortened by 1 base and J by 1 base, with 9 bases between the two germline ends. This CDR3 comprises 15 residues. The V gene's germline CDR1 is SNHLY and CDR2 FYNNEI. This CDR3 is CASSEGSSGTDTQYF. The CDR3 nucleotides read TGTGCCAGCAGTGAAGGTTCTAGCGGCACAGATACGCAGTATTTT.

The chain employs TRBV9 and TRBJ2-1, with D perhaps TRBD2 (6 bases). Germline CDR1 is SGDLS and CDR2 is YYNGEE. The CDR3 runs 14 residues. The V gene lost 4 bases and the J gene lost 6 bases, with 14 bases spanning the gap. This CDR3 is CASSTRLVSNEQFF. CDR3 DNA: TGTGCCAGCAGCACCCGACTAGTTTCCAATGAGCAGTTCTTC.